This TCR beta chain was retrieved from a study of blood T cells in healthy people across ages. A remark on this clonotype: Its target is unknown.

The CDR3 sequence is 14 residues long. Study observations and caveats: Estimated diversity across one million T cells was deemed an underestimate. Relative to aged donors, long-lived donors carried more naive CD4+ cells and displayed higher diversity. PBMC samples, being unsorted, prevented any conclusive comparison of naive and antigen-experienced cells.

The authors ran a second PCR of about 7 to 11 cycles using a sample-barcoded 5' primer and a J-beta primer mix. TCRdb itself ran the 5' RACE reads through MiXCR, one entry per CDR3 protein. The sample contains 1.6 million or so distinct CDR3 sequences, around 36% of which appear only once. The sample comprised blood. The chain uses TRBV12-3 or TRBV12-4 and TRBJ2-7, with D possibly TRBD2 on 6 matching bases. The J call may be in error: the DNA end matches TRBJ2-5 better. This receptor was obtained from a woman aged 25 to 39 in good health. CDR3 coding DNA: TGTGCCAGCAAGCCTCTGGGGGGACGTGAGACCCAGTACTTC. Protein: CASKPLGGRETQYF.